Detailed here is one T cell receptor (beta chain). The data derive from a study of blood T cell repertoires in COVID-19. In germline, CDR1 is SGHTA, CDR2 FQGTGA. This CDR3 region has 17 residues. V shed 1 base, J shed 3 bases, and the junction held 5 bases outside the gene matches. Generated by immunoSEQ multiplex PCR, the TCRdb table keeps only in-frame clones and is missing some. The sample lists fewer than 250,000 clones, 80% occurring once. The V gene is TRBV7-3, the J gene TRBJ2-1; 11 bases agree with TRBD1. Sequences were obtained from peripheral blood. This clonotype originated in a man in his sixties with acute or convalescent COVID-19. CDR3 DNA: TGTGCCAGCAGCTTAAAAGCGGGGACAGGGGGCTACAATGAGCAGTTCTTC. It codes for CASSLKAGTGGYNEQFF.